These 14 T cell receptor beta chains were all obtained from the same sample, sequenced in a study of persistence of HIV-infected CD4 T cells. The stimulus was lysate of CMV-infected fibroblasts, around 9.3 ug/mL. Sorted nonresponding memory CD4+ T cells were CD40L-negative, CD69-negative, CD45RO-high. Sequencing used immunoSEQ version 4 in survey mode. Profiling relied on immunoSEQ multiplex PCR, and the TCRdb table lists in-frame clones only, not all of them. Of about 28,000 clones in the sample, 82% were seen once. No antigen is known for these receptors. This sample comprised CD4+ T cells sorted from PBMCs after roughly 17-hour stimulation, obtained from a patient who received antiretroviral therapy. All receptors derive from an adult man with HIV who was CMV-seropositive.

The rearrangement links TRBV10-3 to TRBJ1-6; 7 bases fit TRBD1. The CDR3 is 15 amino acids. CDR1 and CDR2 (germline): ENHRY, SYGVKD. Trimming took 10 bases from V and 0 from J; bases not matched to a gene: 6. CDR3 bases: TGTGCCACTTCAGGGGGAGTCTCCTATAATTCACCCCTCCACTTT. It encodes CATSGGVSYNSPLHF.

V usage is TRBV29-1 and J usage is TRBJ1-1; the D is unclear. CDR1 SQVTM and CDR2 ANQGSEA come from the germline V gene. CDR3 size: 14 residues. V was cut by 7 bases and J by 4 bases, with 19 bases left in between. CDR3 nucleotides: TGCAGCGCCCCCCGGCCAGGTTTGGGCACTGAAGCTTTCTTT. Translating it yields CSAPRPGLGTEAFF. The full variable domain, rest sourced from reference TRBV29-1 and TRBJ1-1, is SAVISQKPSRDICQRGTSLTIQCQVDSQVTMMFWYRQQPGQSLTLIATANQGSEATYESGFVIDKFPISRPNLTFSTLTVSNMSPEDSSIYLCSAPRPGLGTEAFFGQGTRLTVV.

A single count supports this clone. CDR3 loop: CASSLSSGGNNEQYF. CDR3 in DNA: TGTGCCAGCAGCCTCTCTAGCGGGGGGAATAACGAGCAGTACTTC. J is TRBJ2-7 and V is TRBV7-2; TRBD2 matches at 11 bases. There are 15 residues in the CDR3. After removal of 5 bases from V and 5 bases from J, the junction contained 8 bases not matched to a gene. Germline V gives CDR1 SGHTA, CDR2 FQGNSA.

This clone was detected once. This sequence joins TRBV5-1 and TRBJ2-3, with 9 bases identical to TRBD2. Germline trimming cut 1 base from V and 6 bases from J; bases unmatched to any gene: 9. From germline, CDR1 is SGHRS and CDR2 YFSETQ. CDR3 length equals 16 residues. The chain's CDR3 is CASSLRGAGGKDTQYF. Written as DNA, the CDR3 is TGCGCCAGCAGCTTGAGGGGAGCGGGGGGAAAGGATACGCAGTATTTT.

The sample holds one count of this clone. This chain connects TRBV24-1 to TRBJ2-3; a weak D match, TRBD1 (6 bases). Per germline, CDR1 KGHDR and CDR2 SFDVKD. CDR3 size: 17 residues. V was shortened by 7 bases and J by 0 bases, with 19 bases between the two germline ends. This CDR3 is CATSLPRGGRSTDTQYF. Written as DNA, the CDR3 is TGTGCCACCAGCCTCCCGCGAGGGGGACGAAGCACAGATACGCAGTATTTT.

In its sample, this clone is medium-sized. This CDR3 reads CASRQGVSYEQYF. The CDR3 DNA follows: TGTGCCAGCAGGCAGGGGGTCTCCTACGAGCAGTACTTC. The chain uses TRBV7-8 and TRBJ2-7; TRBD1 agrees at 7 bases. The CDR3 is 13 amino acids. The germline CDR1 and CDR2 sequences are SGHVS and FQNEAQ. With 6 bases clipped from V and 0 bases from J, the junction kept 2 bases outside the gene matches.

CDR3 nucleotides: TGTGCCTGGAGTATCGTTGCTGGCTATGGCTACACCTTC. Encoded protein: CAWSIVAGYGYTF. The V call is TRBV30, the J call TRBJ1-2; no definite D call. This CDR3 is built from 13 residues. The ends were cut back, 2 bases at V and 4 bases at J, with 11 bases in the middle. CDR1 is GTSNPN, CDR2 SVGIG, per germline (reference sequence).

The genes are TRBV27 and TRBJ1-4, with unresolved D. The CDR3 has 17 amino acids. V dropped 8 bases and J dropped 0 bases, with 19 bases sitting between them. Looked up from germline, CDR1 is MNHEY and CDR2 is SMNVEV (reference sequence). The CDR3 region has the DNA TGTGCCAGCGGTATGAGGGCAGACCCAACAACTAATGAAAAACTGTTTTTT. It specifies CASGMRADPTTNEKLFF. Drawing the rest from reference TRBV27 and TRBJ1-4, the complete variable domain is EAQVTQNPRYLITVTGKKLTVTCSQNMNHEYMSWYRQDPGLGLRQIYYSMNVEVTDKGDVPEGYKVSRKEKRNFPLILESPSPNQTSLYFCASGMRADPTTNEKLFFGSGTQLSVL.

This clone was picked up one time. The chain has TRBV10-1 and TRBJ2-1; 9 positions agree with TRBD1. The CDR3 extends over 14 amino acids. The V gene's germline CDR1 is WNHNN and CDR2 SYGVQD (reference sequence). V was clipped by 8 bases and J by 14 bases; unmatched bases: 16. The CDR3: CASLTGGPSFSEFF. For the CDR3, the DNA is TGCGCCAGCCTAACAGGGGGCCCATCTTTTTCTGAGTTCTTC.

This clone was counted a few times. This chain joins TRBV18 and TRBJ2-2, with 7 bases matching TRBD2. Per germline, CDR1 KGHSH and CDR2 LQKENI. This CDR3 has 16 amino acids. V gave up 2 bases and J gave up 6 bases; unmatched junction bases: 9. Written as DNA, the CDR3 is TGTGCCAGCTCACCAAAGACTAGCCACCCTCCCGGGGAGCTGTTTTTT. This codes for CASSPKTSHPPGELFF. The variable domain in full, completed from reference TRBV18 and TRBJ2-2, reads NAGVMQNPRHLVRRRGQEARLRCSPMKGHSHVYWYRQLPEEGLKFMVYLQKENIIDESGMPKERFSAEFPKEGPSILRIQQVVRGDSAAYFCASSPKTSHPPGELFFGEGSRLTVL.

The CDR3 region has the DNA TGCGCCAGCAGCTTGTCCCCAGGGGCCTACGAGCAGTACTTC. It yields the protein CASSLSPGAYEQYF. The chain uses TRBV5-1 and TRBJ2-7, with a weak D call TRBD1 (6 bases). Germline loops: CDR1 SGHRS, CDR2 YFSETQ. The V gene lost 1 base and the J gene lost 2 bases, with 10 bases spanning the gap. This CDR3 spans 14 amino acids.

The chain links TRBV7-3 to TRBJ1-1; the match to TRBD1 covers 12 bases. Losses at the gene ends were 0 bases for V and 10 bases for J; bases not matched to a gene: 3. Looked up from germline, CDR1 is SGHTA and CDR2 is FQGTGA. This CDR3 spans 14 amino acids. The CDR3 DNA sequence: TGTGCCAGCAGCTTAACGGGACAGGGGGCTGCAGCTTTCTTT. Translated, it gives CASSLTGQGAAAFF.

For this clone: Other DNA sequences in this sample translate to the same CDR3. V and J are TRBV9 and TRBJ1-5; 7 bases are shared with TRBD1. The CDR3 is 15 amino acids. The V segment lost 0 bases and the J segment 3 bases; nucleotides outside the gene matches: 3. Germline V gives CDR1 SGDLS, CDR2 YYNGEE. Here the CDR3 reads CASSVGTGINQPQHF. In nucleotides, the CDR3 is TGTGCCAGCAGCGTAGGGACAGGTATCAATCAGCCCCAGCATTTT.

This chain links TRBV7-2 with TRBJ2-7, with D perhaps being TRBD1 or TRBD2 (5 bases each). The CDR3 has 12 amino acids. Germline V gene sequence: CDR1 SGHTA, CDR2 FQGNSA. V lost 5 bases to trimming and J lost 9 bases, with 14 bases between them. The CDR3: CASSPRFGGQYF. The CDR3 region has the DNA TGTGCCAGCAGCCCCCGGTTTGGGGGGCAGTACTTC.